These 32 T cell receptor beta chains were all obtained from the same sample, sequenced in a study of patients and donors after allogeneic stem cell transplantation. TCRdb itself ran the RT-PCR reads through MiXCR, one entry per CDR3 protein. The sample has about a million distinct CDR3 sequences; over 15% are singletons. The sequenced sample consisted of blood, either unsorted or a sorted T cell fraction (not recorded which). The receptors were gathered from a human donor who was either an allogeneic HSCT recipient or a stem cell or donor lymphocyte infusion donor (not recorded which). It is not recorded whose cells these are; they may come from a transplant donor.

This clonotype was counted only a few times. J is TRBJ2-3 and V is TRBV3-1; D gene unclear. The CDR3 sequence is 13 residues long. Germline V gene data show CDR1 as LGHDT and CDR2 as YNNKEL (reference sequence). With 1 base removed from V and 5 bases from J, the gap between germline ends came to 7 bases. CDR3 amino acids: CASSQAGIDTQYF. The CDR3 DNA sequence: TGTGCCAGCAGCCAAGCTGGGATAGATACGCAGTATTTT.

This clonotype has a handful of counts. CDR3 DNA sequence: TGTGCCAGCAGACTGGGACGGCGAAGGACTGAAGCTTTCTTT. Its translation is CASRLGRRRTEAFF. The chain has TRBV6-1 and TRBJ1-1; maybe TRBD1 (5 bases). The CDR3 contains 14 residues. Germline assignment: CDR1 MNHNS and CDR2 SASEGT. Trimming left V 6 bases short and J 5 bases short, with 16 bases between.

This clonotype was found a few times. V and J are TRBV20-1 and TRBJ2-2; D tentatively reads TRBD1 or TRBD2 (6 bases each). The CDR3 length is 14 residues. Germline V lookup: CDR1 DFQATT, CDR2 SNEGSKA (reference sequence). V was trimmed by 0 bases and J by 4 bases, leaving 9 bases between them. CDR3 DNA: TGCAGTGCTAGAGAGGGGGGCAGCACCGGGGAGCTGTTTTTT. This sequence encodes CSAREGGSTGELFF.

The chain links TRBV24-1 to TRBJ2-3; weak D call: TRBD2 (6 bases). V was trimmed by 6 bases and J by 4 bases, leaving 13 bases between them. The CDR3 extends over 14 amino acids. Germline V gives CDR1 KGHDR, CDR2 SFDVKD. The CDR3 protein is CATSLGRLSDTQYF. CDR3 coding DNA: TGTGCCACCAGTCTAGGGAGGCTCTCAGATACGCAGTATTTT.

The table lists this clonotype with many counts. The chain has TRBV12-3 or TRBV12-4 and TRBJ2-1, with D perhaps given as TRBD1 or TRBD2 (6 bases each). The CDR3 sequence is 15 residues long. V was clipped by 4 bases and J by 12 bases, with 22 bases between them. CDR3 amino acids: CASSYDGGPQYGQFF. The CDR3 nucleotides read TGTGCCAGCAGTTATGACGGGGGCCCTCAGTACGGGCAGTTCTTC.

As for this clonotype: At one of its ends the junction is not consistent with the germline gene, which may arise from a read error. The V and J genes are TRBV14 and TRBJ2-7; maybe TRBD2 (6 bases). CDR1 and CDR2 (germline): SGHDN, FVKESK. This CDR3 has 15 residues. The chain's CDR3 is CATSSPPRGLYEQYF. For the CDR3, the DNA is TGTGCCACCAGCTCGCCCCCACGGGGACTCTACGAGCAGTACTTC.

V usage is TRBV24-1 and J usage is TRBJ2-1, with D possibly TRBD1 on 6 matching bases. This CDR3 contains 14 residues. V shed 5 bases and J shed 8 bases, with 15 bases lying between them. The V gene's germline CDR1 is KGHDR and CDR2 SFDVKD. This CDR3 is CATSGSTGLDEQFF. The CDR3 DNA reads TGTGCCACCAGTGGATCGACAGGTCTAGATGAGCAGTTCTTC.

J is TRBJ2-7 and V is TRBV12-3 or TRBV12-4; D may be TRBD2 (5 bases). The CDR3 spans 13 residues. Trimming shortened V by 7 bases and J by 11 bases, and 21 bases separated the two germline ends. CDR3 DNA sequence: TGTGCCAGCACAGTCTCGCCGGGGAATCGGGAGTACTTC. It translates to CASTVSPGNREYF.

The chain couples TRBV12-3 or TRBV12-4 to TRBJ1-6; D possibly corresponds to TRBD1 (6 bases). There are 14 residues in the CDR3. The V end lost 9 bases, the J end lost 11 bases, and 20 bases lay between the germline ends. The CDR3 DNA is TGTGCCAGTTCCCTCTGGGGGGGCTCGCCACCCCTCCACTTT. Its protein product is CASSLWGGSPPLHF.

A few counts support this clonotype. The rearrangement links TRBV25-1 to TRBJ1-6; D unclear. CDR1 and CDR2 from the germline V gene are MGHDK and SYGVNS. Trimming stripped 3 bases from V and 3 bases from J, with 9 bases between. The CDR3 runs 15 residues. CDR3 DNA sequence: TGTGCCAGCAGTGATGGACCCCTCTATAATTCACCCCTCCACTTT. This gives the protein CASSDGPLYNSPLHF.

To note about this clonotype: At one end, the junction sequence differs from germline, possibly due to a read error. The chain couples TRBV24-1 to TRBJ1-3; D gene uncertain. This CDR3 comprises 11 residues. Per the germline V gene, CDR1 is KGHDR and CDR2 is SFDVKD. CDR3 amino acids: CDTRSGNTIYF. The CDR3 nucleotides are TGTGACACCAGAAGCGGAAACACCATATATTTT.

This clonotype was observed a handful of times. This chain joins TRBV10-3 and TRBJ2-1; 8 bases map to TRBD2. The germline V gene encodes CDR1 ENHRY and CDR2 SYGVKD. This CDR3 has 14 amino acids. V trimming: 2 bases; J trimming: 5 bases; junction bases outside the gene matches: 2. CDR3 loop: CAISESGSDNEQFF. The CDR3 DNA reads as TGTGCCATCAGTGAGAGCGGGAGCGACAATGAGCAGTTCTTC.

This clonotype showed up many times. The rearrangement links TRBV12-3 or TRBV12-4 to TRBJ2-1; D could derive from TRBD1 or TRBD2 (5 bases each). The CDR3 totals 11 residues. V gave up 7 bases and J gave up 12 bases, with 13 bases separating them. The CDR3 region is CASTLLGTQFF. The CDR3 coding sequence is TGTGCCAGCACCCTACTAGGGACGCAGTTCTTC.

This clonotype occurred a few times. This chain connects TRBV18 to TRBJ2-5; D is uncertain. Looked up from germline, CDR1 is KGHSH and CDR2 is LQKENI. The CDR3 covers 14 residues. V lost 2 bases and J 3 bases, leaving 10 bases between the germline ends. The DNA for the CDR3 is TGTGCCAGCTCACCAGGAAAGCCCAAAGAGACCCAGTACTTC. Translation: CASSPGKPKETQYF.

This clonotype was recorded once. The V gene is TRBV27, the J gene TRBJ2-1, with 10 positions matching TRBD1. This CDR3 is built from 16 residues. The V and J ends lost 5 bases and 4 bases, in that order; junction bases with no gene match: 8. Germline-derived CDR1 and CDR2 are MNHEY and SMNVEV (reference sequence). CDR3: CASSRTGGGVYNEQFF. The CDR3 DNA reads as TGTGCCAGCAGTCGGACAGGGGGGGGAGTATACAATGAGCAGTTCTTC.

The chain links TRBV11-2 to TRBJ2-2, with 9 bases fitting TRBD1. Germline CDR1 reads SGHAT; CDR2 reads FQNNGV. Germline trimming cut 5 bases from V and 0 bases from J; bases unmatched to any gene: 4. The length of the CDR3 is 16 residues. CDR3 region: CASSLGQGPNTGELFF. CDR3 DNA: TGTGCCAGCAGCCTGGGACAGGGTCCGAACACCGGGGAGCTGTTTTTT. The full variable domain, in which reference TRBV11-2 and TRBJ2-2 provide the parts outside the CDR3, is EAGVAQSPRYKIIEKRQSVAFWCNPISGHATLYWYQQILGQGPKLLIQFQNNGVVDDSQLPKDRFSAERLKGVDSTLKIQPAKLEDSAVYLCASSLGQGPNTGELFFGEGSRLTVL.

V and J are TRBV29-1 and TRBJ2-3; D is possibly TRBD1 or TRBD2 (6 bases each). This CDR3 is built from 12 residues. CDR1 and CDR2 from the germline V gene are SQVTM and ANQGSEA. V was trimmed by 3 bases and J by 5 bases, leaving 9 bases between them. This CDR3 reads CSVDKGGDTQYF. As DNA, the CDR3 is TGCAGCGTTGATAAGGGGGGAGATACGCAGTATTTT.

The V gene is TRBV10-3, the J gene TRBJ2-6; D may be TRBD1 (6 bases). Trimming pared 4 bases from V and 4 bases from J, leaving 14 bases between. The CDR3 has 16 residues. Looked up from germline, CDR1 is ENHRY and CDR2 is SYGVKD. The CDR3 loop reads CAISGTAGAGANVLTF. CDR3 sequence (DNA): TGTGCCATCAGTGGGACAGCCGGGGCGGGGGCCAACGTCCTGACTTTC.

This clonotype occurred a few times. This chain uses TRBV20-1 with TRBJ2-7, with D tentatively TRBD1 (6 bases). CDR1 is DFQATT, CDR2 SNEGSKA, per germline (reference sequence). The CDR3 sequence is 15 residues long. The V end lost 6 bases, the J end lost 2 bases, and 20 bases lay between the germline ends. CDR3: CSARDIPKGPYEQYF. The CDR3 bases are TGCAGTGCCAGGGACATCCCTAAGGGGCCCTACGAGCAGTACTTC.

V gene TRBV5-5 combines with J gene TRBJ1-2; the D is unclear. Germline V gives CDR1 SGHKS, CDR2 YYEKEE (reference sequence). This CDR3 is built from 15 residues. V was pared by 1 base and J by 4 bases, with 14 bases between. The CDR3 DNA is TGTGCCAGCAGCTTGATGGGTGGGGTTGCCTATGGCTACACCTTC. Its translation is CASSLMGGVAYGYTF.

This clonotype turned up a few times. CDR3 loop: CASSESSGYNSPLHF. In DNA form, the CDR3 reads TGTGCCAGCAGTGAATCGTCAGGGTACAATTCACCCCTCCACTTT. The J gene is TRBJ1-6, the V gene TRBV25-1, with a tentative D call TRBD1 (5 bases). The length of the CDR3 is 15 residues. CDR1 and CDR2 (germline): MGHDK, SYGVNS. The ends were cut back, 1 base at V and 7 bases at J, with 11 bases in the middle.

The CDR3 DNA is TGCGCCAGCAGCTTGGGAGAGGACACCGGGGAGCTGTTTTTT. Translation gives CASSLGEDTGELFF. V gene TRBV5-1 combines with J gene TRBJ2-2; no reliable D call. This CDR3 spans 14 amino acids. V shed 0 bases and J shed 3 bases, with 6 bases lying between them. Germline V gives CDR1 SGHRS, CDR2 YFSETQ.

This clonotype was counted ten times or more. The V call is TRBV5-1, the J call TRBJ2-1; D remains unclear. This CDR3 is 16 amino acids long. Per the germline V gene, CDR1 is SGHRS and CDR2 is YFSETQ. Trimming removed 0 bases from V and 2 bases from J, with 12 bases in between. This chain's CDR3 is CASSLAASKAYNEQFF. CDR3 DNA sequence: TGCGCCAGCAGCTTGGCTGCCTCTAAAGCCTACAATGAGCAGTTCTTC.

This clonotype was seen only a few times. The rearrangement uses TRBV12-3 or TRBV12-4 and TRBJ2-1; tentative D call: TRBD2 (5 bases). This CDR3 contains 13 residues. Trimming removed 5 bases at V and 5 bases at J, with 10 bases between. CDR3 sequence (DNA): TGTGCCAGCAGTCGGGATCTAAACAATGAGCAGTTCTTC. Translated, it gives CASSRDLNNEQFF.

In its sample, this clonotype was seen a few times. The chain employs TRBV9 and TRBJ1-2, with 8 bases lining up with TRBD1. V trimming: 0 bases; J trimming: 7 bases; junction bases outside the gene matches: 5. The CDR3 has 14 amino acids. Germline CDR1 is SGDLS and CDR2 is YYNGEE. The chain's CDR3 is CASSVDRGVTGYTF. The CDR3 DNA follows: TGTGCCAGCAGCGTAGACAGGGGGGTAACTGGCTACACCTTC. The full variable domain, completed using reference TRBV9 and TRBJ1-2, is DSGVTQTPKHLITATGQRVTLRCSPRSGDLSVYWYQQSLDQGLQFLIQYYNGEERAKGNILERFSAQQFPDLHSELNLSSLELGDSALYFCASSVDRGVTGYTFGSGTRLTVV.

This clonotype was counted only a few times. The rearrangement links TRBV29-1 to TRBJ2-5, with D possibly being TRBD2 (6 bases). Germline CDR1 and CDR2: SQVTM and ANQGSEA. Trimming pared 5 bases from V and 4 bases from J, leaving 14 bases between. The CDR3 runs to 13 residues. DNA of the CDR3: TGCAGCGTTCCAGACCCGCGGGGAGAGACCCAGTACTTC. Its translation is CSVPDPRGETQYF.

The rearrangement links TRBV13 to TRBJ1-1; D not certain. Germline V gene data show CDR1 as PRHDT and CDR2 as FYEKMQ (reference sequence). The CDR3 runs 16 residues. V lost 0 bases to trimming and J lost 1 base, with 12 bases between them. The CDR3 is CASSLGPGSANTEAFF. For the CDR3, the DNA is TGTGCCAGCAGCTTAGGCCCCGGTTCAGCGAACACTGAAGCTTTCTTT.

The chain links TRBV19 to TRBJ2-5; 9 nucleotides line up with TRBD2. Trimming cost V 2 bases and J 0 bases; bases outside gene matches: 1. Germline-derived CDR1 and CDR2 are LNHDA and SQIVND (reference sequence). This CDR3 is built from 15 residues. DNA of the CDR3: TGTGCCAGTAGTATACAGCGGGGGGACCAAGAGACCCAGTACTTC. It translates to CASSIQRGDQETQYF.

This clonotype was seen only once. V usage is TRBV20-1 and J usage is TRBJ2-1; 8 positions agree with TRBD2. V lost 6 bases, J lost 8 bases, and 3 bases stayed unmatched. Looked up from germline, CDR1 is DFQATT and CDR2 is SNEGSKA (reference sequence). This CDR3 spans 11 amino acids. The chain's CDR3 is CSAGLADEQFF. CDR3 DNA sequence: TGCAGTGCCGGACTAGCCGATGAGCAGTTCTTC.

V usage is TRBV5-1 and J usage is TRBJ1-1, with unresolved D. Trimming removed 4 bases at V and 4 bases at J, with 11 bases between. The CDR3 extends over 13 amino acids. From germline, CDR1 is SGHRS and CDR2 YFSETQ. The chain's CDR3 is CASSTSWGTEAFF. CDR3 DNA sequence: TGCGCCAGCAGCACTTCCTGGGGCACTGAAGCTTTCTTT.

This clonotype was observed a handful of times. V and J are TRBV7-9 and TRBJ2-3, with 8 nucleotides matching TRBD2. V lost 3 bases, J lost 0 bases, and 5 bases stayed unmatched. The CDR3 is made up of 16 amino acids. Germline V CDR1 and CDR2: SEHNR, FQNEAQ (reference sequence). The CDR3 DNA reads TGTGCCAGCAGCTTGCGGGGGGACTCTAGCACAGATACGCAGTATTTT. It translates to CASSLRGDSSTDTQYF. The whole variable domain, filled in from reference TRBV7-9 and TRBJ2-3, reads DTGVSQNPRHKITKRGQNVTFRCDPISEHNRLYWYRQTLGQGPEFLTYFQNEAQLEKSRLLSDRFSAERPKGSFSTLEIQRTEQGDSAMYLCASSLRGDSSTDTQYFGPGTRLTVL.

A few counts support this clonotype. This chain connects TRBV4-3 to TRBJ2-7; 13 bases are a match to TRBD2. The CDR3 covers 17 residues. The V segment lost 1 base and the J segment 7 bases; nucleotides outside the gene matches: 10. CDR1 and CDR2 from the germline V gene are LGHNA and YSLEER. CDR3 loop: CASSQARTSGGRDEQYF. CDR3 DNA sequence: TGCGCCAGCAGCCAAGCCAGGACTAGCGGGGGCCGTGATGAGCAGTACTTC.